Listed here are 15 T cell receptor beta chains from one sample, sequenced in a study of metastatic and nonmetastatic thyroid tumors. Via MiXCR, TCRdb re-called the PCR reads. The sample has tens of thousands of clones, 9.5% to 15% seen once. Every patient was untreated before thyroid surgery. The sample taken for sequencing was blood. The source is a female donor with papillary thyroid cancer or a benign thyroid nodule (not recorded which). Some clones in this sample may be carry-over from other donors' samples.

This clone was detected many times. The chain uses TRBV7-2 and TRBJ2-7; tentatively, D is TRBD2 (6 bases). The CDR3 loop spans 16 amino acids. Deletions cut 4 bases from V and 2 bases from J, with 18 bases between. Germline loops: CDR1 SGHTA, CDR2 FQGNSA. The CDR3 protein is CASSWGFGRGTYEQYF. The CDR3 DNA follows: TGTGCCAGCAGCTGGGGGTTCGGGAGAGGAACCTACGAGCAGTACTTC.

This clone showed up just a few times. This clone may be a read error of a much larger clone one base away. The V and J genes are TRBV2 and TRBJ2-5; the D is unclear. The CDR3 covers 12 residues. CDR1 is SNHLY, CDR2 FYNNEI, per germline. The CDR3 loop is CARPLYQDTQYF. The CDR3 DNA is TGTGCCAGACCTCTGTACCAAGATACCCAGTACTTC.

There are many counts of this clone. The rearrangement joins TRBV7-2 to TRBJ2-5, with D possibly matching TRBD1 (5 bases). The CDR3 sequence is 14 residues long. V shed 3 bases and J shed 4 bases, with 12 bases lying between them. In germline, CDR1 is SGHTA, CDR2 FQGNSA. The DNA for the CDR3 is TGTGCCAGCAGCTTGGGCAGGGTTGGAGAGACCCAGTACTTC. Protein: CASSLGRVGETQYF.

This clone was recorded many times. Other DNA sequences of this sample code for an identical CDR3. The rearrangement links TRBV20-1 to TRBJ2-7; TRBD1 or TRBD2 may be the D gene (5 bases each). Germline CDR1 reads DFQATT; CDR2 reads SNEGSKA (reference sequence). With 1 base removed from V and 2 bases from J, the gap between germline ends came to 9 bases. This CDR3 comprises 13 residues. CDR3 in DNA: TGCAGTGCTAGAGTTGGGGGACCCTACGAGCAGTACTTC. Protein sequence: CSARVGGPYEQYF.

Many counts were recorded for this clone. The chain couples TRBV5-6 to TRBJ1-2; maybe TRBD1 (5 bases). The CDR3 consists of 14 residues. CDR1 and CDR2 (germline): SGHDT, YYEEEE. V gave up 4 bases and J gave up 0 bases, with 10 bases separating them. CDR3 amino acids: CASSIGTSNYGYTF. Here the CDR3 DNA reads TGTGCCAGCAGCATAGGGACTTCTAACTATGGCTACACCTTC.

About this clone itself: No conserved phenylalanine or tryptophan is present at the end of the CDR3, so a read error is the likely explanation. The limits of the CDR3 on the DNA are not certain, so only TCRdb's listed CDR3 is given. The chain uses TRBV9 and TRBJ1-6; TRBD1, the table's D call, lacks a check against the DNA. CDR1 and CDR2 from the germline V gene are SGDLS and YYNGEE. The CDR3 adds up to 10 amino acids, both ends counted. CDR3 in amino acids: CASSVAGIRS.

Ten or more counts support this clone. The V call is TRBV6-2 or TRBV6-3, the J call TRBJ2-1, with D maybe TRBD2 (6 bases). Trimming left V 8 bases short and J 4 bases short, with 18 bases between. Germline CDR1 is MNHEY and CDR2 is SVGEGT. This CDR3 spans 15 amino acids. CDR3 sequence: CASSRVGGRYNEQFF. Written as DNA, the CDR3 is TGTGCCAGCTCACGGGTGGGAGGAAGATACAATGAGCAGTTCTTC.

This clone was recorded at least ten times. The chain recombines TRBV15 with TRBJ2-3; D possibly uses TRBD1 or TRBD2 (5 bases each). V was pared by 3 bases and J by 9 bases, with 13 bases between. The CDR3 sequence is 13 residues long. Germline lookup yields CDR1 LNHNV and CDR2 YYDKDF (reference sequence). The CDR3 DNA sequence: TGTGCCACCAGCAGGCTAGAAAGGGACACGCAGTATTTT. Translated: CATSRLERDTQYF.

In its sample, this clone was seen many times. The V and J genes are TRBV30 and TRBJ2-2; 8 bases fit TRBD2. CDR3 size: 13 residues. The V gene's germline CDR1 is GTSNPN and CDR2 SVGIG (reference sequence). V gave up 3 bases and J gave up 6 bases; unmatched junction bases: 3. Written as DNA, the CDR3 is TGTGCCTGGAGGAGTAGCGGGGCCGGGGAGCTGTTTTTT. It encodes CAWRSSGAGELFF.

This clone came up many times. The V and J genes are TRBV6-1 and TRBJ1-1; no reliable D call. The length of the CDR3 is 13 residues. Trimming cost V 6 bases and J 5 bases, with 13 bases left between them. Germline loops: CDR1 MNHNS, CDR2 SASEGT. CDR3 nucleotides: TGTGCCAGCAGGGACGGACTTGGGACTGAAGCTTTCTTT. Amino acids: CASRDGLGTEAFF.

This clone came up many times. This chain links TRBV5-1 with TRBJ2-1, with 8 bases fitting TRBD2. CDR3 length equals 16 residues. Germline CDR1 is SGHRS and CDR2 is YFSETQ. Unmatched junction bases numbered 14, after V lost 4 bases and J lost 8 bases. CDR3 DNA: TGCGCCAGCAGCCTTGGGGGCGGCGGGAGGTCCGATGAGCAGTTCTTC. This translates into CASSLGGGGRSDEQFF.

This clone was observed at least ten times. The CDR3 DNA is TGTGCCAGCAGCTTACCTAGCGGGATTACTAATTCCTACAATGAGCAGTTCTTC. This gives the protein CASSLPSGITNSYNEQFF. The chain carries TRBV11-1 and TRBJ2-1; 9 nucleotides agree with TRBD2. This CDR3 has 18 residues. With V trimmed by 2 bases and J by 1 base, 9 bases remained unmatched. The germline gives CDR1 SGHAT, CDR2 FQDESV (reference sequence).

This clone was observed a handful of times. With a much larger clone just one base away, this may be a read error. The V gene is TRBV7-3, the J gene TRBJ2-7, with 7 nucleotides matching TRBD2. In germline, CDR1 is SGHTA, CDR2 FQGTGA. CDR3 size: 13 residues. CDR3 amino acids: CAGSLLTGGEQYF. The CDR3 nucleotides read TGTGCCGGCAGCTTATTAACGGGGGGCGAGCAGTACTTC.

Ten or more counts support this clone. This chain uses TRBV6-2 or TRBV6-3 with TRBJ1-5; weak D call: TRBD1 (5 bases). The CDR3 is 14 amino acids. V was cut by 6 bases and J by 1 base, with 10 bases left in between. The germline gives CDR1 MNHEY, CDR2 SVGEGT. The CDR3 loop is CASRTDRSNQPQHF. CDR3 sequence (DNA): TGTGCCAGCAGGACTGACAGAAGCAATCAGCCCCAGCATTTT.

This clone was counted ten times or more. V gene TRBV4-1 combines with J gene TRBJ2-7; no clear D. Trimming pared 0 bases from V and 3 bases from J, leaving 18 bases between. Germline-derived CDR1 and CDR2 are MGHRA and YSYEKL. The CDR3 has 17 residues. The CDR3 coding sequence is TGCGCCAGCAGCCAAGATTTTCGTGCGGCAGGCCTCTACGAGCAGTACTTC. Residues: CASSQDFRAAGLYEQYF.